The 8 T cell receptor beta chains in this list originate from one sample, sequenced in a study of T cell changes during pregnancy in multiple sclerosis. The assay was immunoSEQ multiplex PCR, and TCRdb's table has in-frame clones only and misses some. The sample has 100,000 to 140,000 clones; roughly 92% are singletons. The sequencing used peripheral blood, collected in the third trimester of pregnancy. All receptors come from a female donor in good health, enrolled as a control in a pregnancy study.

The genes are TRBV18 and TRBJ1-2, with 8 bases fitting TRBD1. Losses at the gene ends were 2 bases for V and 2 bases for J; bases not matched to a gene: 4. The CDR3 sequence is 15 residues long. Germline V gives CDR1 KGHSH, CDR2 LQKENI. This CDR3 reads CASSPGQGYNYGYTF. The DNA of the CDR3 is TGTGCCAGCTCACCAGGACAGGGTTACAACTATGGCTACACCTTC.

The genes are TRBV7-2 and TRBJ1-2; D perhaps matches TRBD1 (5 bases). Trimming left V 5 bases short and J 6 bases short, with 16 bases between. The CDR3 is 14 amino acids. Germline loops: CDR1 SGHTA, CDR2 FQGNSA. In nucleotides, the CDR3 is TGTGCCAGCAGCCTCAGACAGCCTCTCCATGGCTACACCTTC. It yields the protein CASSLRQPLHGYTF.

The V gene is TRBV7-6, the J gene TRBJ2-7, with 7 bases aligning to TRBD1. Losses at the gene ends were 5 bases for V and 7 bases for J; bases not matched to a gene: 11. Germline V gene data show CDR1 as SGHVS and CDR2 as FNYEAQ. The CDR3 has 14 amino acids. The CDR3 region has the DNA TGTGCCAGCAGCCTCGACAGGGTCTTTGGAGAGCAGTACTTC. This translates into CASSLDRVFGEQYF.

The chain carries TRBV30 and TRBJ1-2, with D perhaps TRBD1 (6 bases). Trimming shortened V by 1 base and J by 2 bases, and 8 bases separated the two germline ends. CDR3 length: 13 residues. Germline V lookup: CDR1 GTSNPN, CDR2 SVGIG (reference sequence). The CDR3 loop is CAWSAGTNYGYTF. CDR3 nucleotides: TGTGCCTGGAGTGCGGGGACAAACTATGGCTACACCTTC.

The rearrangement joins TRBV7-2 to TRBJ2-1; 10 bases align to TRBD2. The V and J ends lost 3 bases and 6 bases, in that order; junction bases with no gene match: 11. Germline assignment: CDR1 SGHTA and CDR2 FQGNSA. The CDR3 consists of 17 residues. The CDR3 loop reads CASSLGGLAARGNEQFF. The DNA for the CDR3 is TGTGCCAGCAGCTTGGGAGGACTAGCGGCCCGGGGCAATGAGCAGTTCTTC.

This clone was detected once. The J gene is TRBJ2-3, the V gene TRBV7-2, with TRBD2 matching over 15 bases. Germline V gene lookup returns CDR1 SGHTA and CDR2 FQGNSA. The CDR3 runs to 15 residues. V was clipped by 6 bases and J by 7 bases; unmatched bases: 5. The CDR3 nucleotides are TGTGCCAGCAGGGGACTAGCGGGGGGTTCGAATACGCAGTATTTT. Translated: CASRGLAGGSNTQYF.

This clone was counted only a few times. The chain couples TRBV7-9 to TRBJ1-1; 7 bases agree with TRBD1. Germline assignment: CDR1 SEHNR and CDR2 FQNEAQ (reference sequence). This CDR3 region has 15 residues. The V segment lost 3 bases and the J segment 0 bases; nucleotides outside the gene matches: 4. CDR3 sequence: CASSLDRNMNTEAFF. The DNA of the CDR3 is TGTGCCAGCAGCTTGGACAGGAACATGAACACTGAAGCTTTCTTT. The whole variable domain, remainder taken from reference TRBV7-9 and TRBJ1-1, is DTGVSQNPRHKITKRGQNVTFRCDPISEHNRLYWYRQTLGQGPEFLTYFQNEAQLEKSRLLSDRFSAERPKGSFSTLEIQRTEQGDSAMYLCASSLDRNMNTEAFFGQGTRLTVV.

The chain has TRBV6-6 and TRBJ1-2; tentative D call: TRBD1 (5 bases). There are 13 residues in the CDR3. Germline-derived CDR1 and CDR2 are MNHNY and SVGAGI (reference sequence). Trimming shortened V by 0 bases and J by 10 bases, and 12 bases separated the two germline ends. CDR3 nucleotides: TGTGCCAGCAGTTACTCCCGGGGGGTTGACTACACCTTC. It specifies CASSYSRGVDYTF.